This entry lists 7 T cell receptor beta chains sequenced from one sample in a study of blood T cell repertoires in COVID-19. Profiling relied on immunoSEQ multiplex PCR, and the TCRdb table lists in-frame clones only, not all of them. Found here are roughly 110,000 clones, around 81% of them singletons; the top ten hold about 10%. Material: peripheral blood. These receptors all come from a human donor in a cohort sampled during active COVID-19.

The CDR3 nucleotides read TGTGCCAGCAGTTACTCTACCCTAATCGGGGAAAAACTGTTTTTT. It specifies CASSYSTLIGEKLFF. The rearrangement links TRBV6-5 to TRBJ1-4; no clear D gene. From germline, CDR1 is MNHEY and CDR2 SVGAGI. This CDR3 spans 15 amino acids. V lost 0 bases to trimming and J lost 8 bases, with 13 bases between them.

V and J are TRBV9 and TRBJ2-3, with a possible D match to TRBD2 (5 bases). Looked up from germline, CDR1 is SGDLS and CDR2 is YYNGEE. The CDR3 runs to 13 residues. The V end lost 9 bases, the J end lost 1 base, and 12 bases lay between the germline ends. DNA for the CDR3: TGTGCCAATGAGTCGCGGGGCACAGATACGCAGTATTTT. It specifies CANESRGTDTQYF.

This rearrangement joins TRBV19 to TRBJ2-7; D possibly corresponds to TRBD2 (6 bases). Germline CDR1 is LNHDA and CDR2 is SQIVND (reference sequence). Between the trimmed V and J ends, which lost 6 bases and 2 bases, there was a span of 14 bases. The CDR3 sequence is 14 residues long. The CDR3 coding sequence is TGTGCCAGTAGCCTCACTAGCAGCCCCTACGAGCAGTACTTC. It specifies CASSLTSSPYEQYF.

The DNA for the CDR3 is TGTGCCAGCAGGCCGGGACAGGGACGTCAGCCCCAGCATTTT. Translating it yields CASRPGQGRQPQHF. The V call is TRBV6-5, the J call TRBJ1-5; 9 nucleotides match TRBD1. Trimming removed 6 bases from V and 6 bases from J; junction bases left unmatched: 6. This CDR3 spans 14 amino acids. Germline CDR1 reads MNHEY; CDR2 reads SVGAGI.

This chain uses TRBV4-3 with TRBJ2-2, with TRBD1 identical over 11 bases. The CDR3 length is 16 residues. J lost 5 bases, V lost 4 bases, and 6 bases had no gene match. The germline V gene has CDR1 LGHNA and CDR2 YSLEER. The CDR3 here is CASSRGDRGSTGELFF. The CDR3 coding sequence is TGCGCCAGCAGCCGAGGGGACAGGGGGAGTACCGGGGAGCTGTTTTTT.

This clone was detected once. V usage is TRBV7-2 and J usage is TRBJ1-5, with a tentative D call TRBD1 (6 bases). The CDR3 covers 15 residues. V lost 1 base, J lost 7 bases, and 14 bases lay in between. Per germline, CDR1 SGHTA and CDR2 FQGNSA. This chain's CDR3 is CASSLGPGGGQPQHF. The CDR3 DNA reads as TGTGCCAGCAGCTTAGGTCCTGGGGGCGGGCAGCCCCAGCATTTT.

The V and J genes are TRBV6-5 and TRBJ1-1, with D perhaps matching TRBD1 (5 bases). Germline CDR1 and CDR2: MNHEY and SVGAGI. This CDR3 has 14 amino acids. Trimming took off 6 bases at V and 4 bases at J, with 15 bases between the two ends. For the CDR3, the DNA is TGTGCCAGCAGGCCCACGATGACAGTCACTGAAGCTTTCTTT. This translates into CASRPTMTVTEAFF.